The 28 T cell receptor beta chains in this list originate from one sample, sequenced in a study of blood T cell repertoires in COVID-19. Generated by immunoSEQ multiplex PCR, the TCRdb table keeps only in-frame clones and is missing some. The table records about 67,000 clones, 79% of them present only once. Sequenced sample: peripheral blood. The receptors were sampled from a woman aged 55-75 years with acute or convalescent COVID-19.

This clone was seen a single time. The chain carries TRBV7-2 and TRBJ1-1; 7 bases fit TRBD1. Germline V lookup: CDR1 SGHTA, CDR2 FQGNSA. With 6 bases clipped from V and 1 base from J, the junction kept 5 bases outside the gene matches. This CDR3 is 14 amino acids long. CDR3 in amino acids: CASSLQGPNTEAFF. The CDR3, as DNA: TGTGCCAGCAGTCTACAGGGGCCGAACACTGAAGCTTTCTTT.

A few counts support this clone. The V call is TRBV5-1, the J call TRBJ2-7, with D possibly being TRBD2 (5 bases). The CDR3 consists of 15 residues. From germline, CDR1 is SGHRS and CDR2 YFSETQ. The V and J ends lost 4 bases and 4 bases respectively, with 18 bases between them. CDR3 sequence: CASSRTGEHLYEQYF. Here the CDR3 DNA reads TGCGCCAGCAGCCGAACCGGGGAGCACCTTTACGAGCAGTACTTC. Looking up the rest from reference TRBV5-1 and TRBJ2-7 gives the full variable domain: KAGVTQTPRYLIKTRGQQVTLSCSPISGHRSVSWYQQTPGQGLQFLFEYFSETQRNKGNFPGRFSGRQFSNSRSEMNVSTLELGDSALYLCASSRTGEHLYEQYFGPGTRLTVT.

The chain has TRBV19 and TRBJ1-4; D is undetermined. Trimming cost V 2 bases and J 15 bases, with 16 bases left between them. Germline values: CDR1 LNHDA, CDR2 SQIVND (reference sequence). This CDR3 has 13 amino acids. CDR3 DNA sequence: TGTGCCAGTAGTATAATGGGCCGGGGAGAGTTGTTTTTT. Translating gives CASSIMGRGELFF.

This chain joins TRBV11-2 and TRBJ2-3; D not resolved. The CDR3 runs to 14 residues. Trimming stripped 5 bases from V and 2 bases from J, with 11 bases between. Germline values: CDR1 SGHAT, CDR2 FQNNGV. The chain's CDR3 is CASSPPSLTDTQYF. DNA for the CDR3: TGTGCCAGCAGCCCCCCGAGTCTCACAGATACGCAGTATTTT.

In this sample, this clone turned up a few times. The rearrangement joins TRBV18 to TRBJ2-7; the D gene is possibly TRBD2 (6 bases). This CDR3 region has 14 residues. Trimming pared 2 bases from V and 3 bases from J, leaving 11 bases between. CDR1 KGHSH and CDR2 LQKENI come from the germline V gene. The CDR3 here is CASSPGPGGYEQYF. The CDR3 region has the DNA TGTGCCAGCTCACCAGGACCCGGGGGCTACGAGCAGTACTTC.

The genes are TRBV5-3 and TRBJ2-3; 10 nucleotides match TRBD1. TRBV5-3 counts as an open reading frame of uncertain function. Trimming took 2 bases from V and 5 from J; bases not matched to a gene: 11. This CDR3 has 17 amino acids. The CDR3 reads CARSLNSGDRGGDTQYF. DNA for the CDR3: TGTGCCAGAAGCTTAAACTCAGGGGACAGGGGAGGAGATACGCAGTATTTT.

The chain recombines TRBV6-6 with TRBJ1-2; possible D gene TRBD1, 5 bases. There are 16 residues in the CDR3. Trimming left V 5 bases short and J 7 bases short, with 23 bases between. Germline CDR1 and CDR2: MNHNY and SVGAGI (reference sequence). The CDR3 protein is CASSRQISGSHVGYTF. CDR3 DNA sequence: TGTGCCAGCAGTCGACAGATTTCGGGTTCCCATGTTGGCTACACCTTC.

The V gene is TRBV6-5, the J gene TRBJ1-1, with a possible D match to TRBD1 (5 bases). The CDR3 is 13 amino acids. Germline loops: CDR1 MNHEY, CDR2 SVGAGI. V gave up 7 bases and J gave up 8 bases, with 17 bases separating them. CDR3 DNA sequence: TGTGCCAGCAAGTCTTTAGAAGGGGAAGAAGCTTTCTTT. It yields the protein CASKSLEGEEAFF.

The chain is built from TRBV2 and TRBJ2-7; 8 bases line up with TRBD2. The CDR3 has 14 amino acids. V shed 8 bases and J 4 bases; nucleotides not matched to a gene: 10. Germline V CDR1 and CDR2: SNHLY, FYNNEI. The CDR3 region is CASLDGLAQYEQYF. CDR3 in DNA: TGTGCCAGCCTAGACGGACTAGCTCAGTACGAGCAGTACTTC.

V is TRBV30 and J is TRBJ1-1, with D uncertain. Trimming took off 0 bases at V and 4 bases at J, with 12 bases between the two ends. Germline loops: CDR1 GTSNPN, CDR2 SVGIG (reference sequence). The CDR3 has 14 amino acids. CDR3 nucleotide sequence: TGTGCCTGGAGTGTAACAGAAGTTCGCACTGAAGCTTTCTTT. This sequence encodes CAWSVTEVRTEAFF.

V and J are TRBV5-6 and TRBJ1-5, with D perhaps TRBD1 (5 bases). V lost 1 base and J lost 7, with 12 bases in between. Germline CDR1 is SGHDT and CDR2 is YYEEEE. There are 14 residues in the CDR3. The CDR3: CASSLWSGHQPQHF. DNA for the CDR3: TGTGCCAGCAGCTTGTGGTCAGGGCACCAGCCCCAGCATTTT.

J is TRBJ2-7 and V is TRBV6-2 or TRBV6-3, with TRBD1 matching over 7 bases. This CDR3 has 13 residues. The germline V gene has CDR1 MNHEY and CDR2 SVGEGT. Trimming at V came to 4 bases and at J to 0 bases, leaving 0 bases not matched to a gene. The CDR3 is CASSWDSSYEQYF. Written as DNA, the CDR3 is TGTGCCAGCAGTTGGGACAGCTCCTACGAGCAGTACTTC.

The rearrangement links TRBV6-5 to TRBJ2-7; 7 bases are a match to TRBD2. V lost 4 bases to trimming and J lost 2 bases; unmatched junction nucleotides: 11. The CDR3 totals 16 residues. Germline loops: CDR1 MNHEY, CDR2 SVGAGI. This chain's CDR3 is CASSFLVGGVPYEQYF. The CDR3 region has the DNA TGTGCCAGCAGTTTCTTGGTTGGGGGGGTCCCCTACGAGCAGTACTTC.

The chain couples TRBV6-5 to TRBJ1-1; D ambiguous. This CDR3 has 12 amino acids. Between the trimmed V and J ends, which lost 2 bases and 4 bases, there was a span of 5 bases. The V gene's germline CDR1 is MNHEY and CDR2 SVGAGI. The CDR3 DNA is TGTGCCAGCAGTTACGGAGCCACTGAAGCTTTCTTT. Translating gives CASSYGATEAFF.

The chain links TRBV7-6 to TRBJ1-1, with D unresolved. Deletions cut 1 base from V and 1 base from J, with 7 bases between. The length of the CDR3 is 14 residues. Germline-derived CDR1 and CDR2 are SGHVS and FNYEAQ. The CDR3 is CASSLVPGNTEAFF. The DNA for the CDR3 is TGTGCCAGCAGCTTAGTACCCGGGAACACTGAAGCTTTCTTT.

The rearrangement joins TRBV11-3 to TRBJ2-5; D might be TRBD1 (5 bases). Trimming took 5 bases from V and 2 from J, leaving 9 bases between them. The CDR3 runs 13 residues. Germline V gives CDR1 SGHNT, CDR2 YENEEA. The CDR3 reads CASSVTAQETQYF. The CDR3 nucleotides are TGTGCCAGCAGCGTGACAGCACAAGAGACCCAGTACTTC.

This clone appeared a few times. The chain recombines TRBV5-4 with TRBJ2-2; D call uncertain. CDR3 length: 12 amino acids. Germline V gene data show CDR1 as SGHNT and CDR2 as YYREEE (reference sequence). Trimming left V 2 bases short and J 3 bases short, with 2 bases between. The DNA for the CDR3 is TGTGCCAGCAGCTTCTACACCGGGGAGCTGTTTTTT. Amino acid sequence: CASSFYTGELFF.

This chain links TRBV2 with TRBJ1-4; D gene uncertain. Germline V gives CDR1 SNHLY, CDR2 FYNNEI. Trimming removed 7 bases at V and 0 bases at J, with 15 bases between. The CDR3 length is 16 residues. The CDR3 region is CASKGSGDATNEKLFF. CDR3 DNA: TGTGCCAGCAAAGGGAGCGGGGATGCAACTAATGAAAAACTGTTTTTT.

This clone occurred a few times. The CDR3 sequence: CASSVGVSGYGYTF. The DNA of the CDR3 is TGTGCCAGCAGCGTGGGAGTCAGCGGCTATGGCTACACCTTC. The V and J genes are TRBV9 and TRBJ1-2; D gene ambiguous. Between the trimmed V and J ends, which lost 2 bases and 4 bases, there was a span of 12 bases. Germline-derived CDR1 and CDR2 are SGDLS and YYNGEE. CDR3 length equals 14 residues.

The chain employs TRBV4-2 and TRBJ2-2; tentatively, D is TRBD2 (6 bases). Germline-derived CDR1 and CDR2 are LGHNA and YNFKEQ. The CDR3 is 17 amino acids. V was trimmed by 0 bases and J by 3 bases, leaving 14 bases between them. The CDR3 DNA reads TGTGCCAGCAGCCAAGAAACCTCGGGGGAGGACACCGGGGAGCTGTTTTTT. Protein: CASSQETSGEDTGELFF.

This rearrangement joins TRBV29-1 to TRBJ1-1, with D maybe TRBD1 (5 bases). Trimming stripped 7 bases from V and 1 base from J, with 10 bases between. The germline V gene encodes CDR1 SQVTM and CDR2 ANQGSEA. The CDR3 contains 12 residues. CDR3 in DNA: TGCAGCGCTGGCACAGGGAACACTGAAGCTTTCTTT. Protein product: CSAGTGNTEAFF.

This chain uses TRBV5-4 with TRBJ2-3, with D unresolved. The CDR3 runs to 12 residues. Deletions cut 4 bases from V and 2 bases from J, with 5 bases between. Germline CDR1 reads SGHNT; CDR2 reads YYREEE (reference sequence). The CDR3 nucleotides are TGTGCCAGCAGCCCAAACACAGATACGCAGTATTTT. Translated, it gives CASSPNTDTQYF.

DNA of the CDR3: TGTGCCAGCAGCTCTCCGGACTTCTATGGCTACACCTTC. It translates to CASSSPDFYGYTF. The chain joins TRBV5-4 to TRBJ1-2; D is undetermined. Trimming removed 3 bases from V and 4 bases from J, with 10 bases in between. The CDR3 spans 13 residues. CDR1 and CDR2 from the germline V gene are SGHNT and YYREEE (reference sequence). The variable domain in full, completed from reference TRBV5-4 and TRBJ1-2, reads ETGVTQSPTHLIKTRGQQVTLRCSSQSGHNTVSWYQQALGQGPQFIFQYYREEENGRGNFPPRFSGLQFPNYSSELNVNALELDDSALYLCASSSPDFYGYTFGSGTRLTVV.

The rearrangement joins TRBV4-1 to TRBJ1-2; 7 positions agree with TRBD1. J lost 7 bases, V lost 0 bases, and 8 bases had no gene match. Germline CDR1 and CDR2: MGHRA and YSYEKL. The CDR3 runs to 15 residues. The CDR3, as DNA: TGCGCCAGCAGCCAAGATTTAAGGGGGACAGCTGGCTACACCTTC. Protein product: CASSQDLRGTAGYTF.

The chain carries TRBV12-5 and TRBJ2-7; 7 bases agree with TRBD1. The junction had 12 bases not matched to a gene; V was cut back by 2 bases and J by 2 bases. CDR1 and CDR2 from the germline V gene are LGHNT and FRNRAP. CDR3 size: 17 residues. The CDR3 region is CASGLTSQGLVTYEQYF. The CDR3, as DNA: TGTGCTAGTGGTTTGACCTCACAGGGGCTCGTCACCTACGAGCAGTACTTC.

The chain couples TRBV7-9 to TRBJ1-2; perhaps TRBD1 as D (5 bases). The CDR3 runs 15 residues. Trimming left V 1 base short and J 0 bases short, with 9 bases between. Germline V gene sequence: CDR1 SEHNR, CDR2 FQNEAQ (reference sequence). The CDR3 is CASSLVGAANYGYTF. The CDR3 nucleotides are TGTGCCAGCAGCTTAGTAGGGGCAGCTAACTATGGCTACACCTTC.

Many counts were recorded for this clone. J is TRBJ1-1 and V is TRBV3-1 (or the pseudogene TRBV3-2), with a tentative D call TRBD1 (6 bases). The V end was cut by 3 bases, the J end by 0 bases, with 11 bases between. Germline V gene sequence: CDR1 LGHDT, CDR2 YNNKEL (reference sequence). The CDR3 has 15 residues. The chain's CDR3 is CASSQWTVMNTEAFF. For the CDR3, the DNA is TGTGCCAGCAGCCAGTGGACAGTAATGAACACTGAAGCTTTCTTT.

The chain uses TRBV2 and TRBJ1-2; no clear D gene. This CDR3 region has 13 residues. Per germline, CDR1 SNHLY and CDR2 FYNNEI. V lost 4 bases, J lost 3 bases, and 9 bases lay in between. CDR3 nucleotides: TGTGCCAGCAGTGGGGAGGCGGACTATGGCTACACCTTC. Residues: CASSGEADYGYTF.